One sample yielded the 27 T cell receptor beta chains listed below, sequenced in a study of cytomegalovirus exposure and HLA in healthy donors. Using immunoSEQ multiplex PCR, the repertoire was profiled, and TCRdb retains in-frame clones only, with some absent. The table records around 63,000 clones, more than 80% of them present only once. Sequencing was done on a sample of PBMCs. The receptors here all came from a woman between 18 and 30 years old in good health and CMV-seronegative.

The V and J genes are TRBV18 and TRBJ2-5; D remains unclear. The J call is in doubt because the DNA end fits TRBJ2-7 better. CDR3 size: 14 residues. In germline, CDR1 is KGHSH, CDR2 LQKENI. The CDR3 nucleotides are TGTGCCAGCTCACCGGGCCCGCTTTCCTACGAGCAGTACTTC. It yields the protein CASSPGPLSYEQYF.

The chain carries TRBV23-1 and TRBJ2-2, with D perhaps matching TRBD2 (5 bases). TRBV23-1 is given ORF status, its function remaining uncertain. With 1 base removed from V and 7 bases from J, the gap between germline ends came to 7 bases. The CDR3 is made up of 13 amino acids. CDR3 DNA sequence: TGCGCCAGCAGTCAATTCGGGGTCGGGGAGCTGTTTTTT. Protein product: CASSQFGVGELFF.

The chain links TRBV7-6 to TRBJ2-7, with D perhaps matching TRBD2 (5 bases). The V end lost 2 bases, the J end lost 1 base, and 9 bases lay between the germline ends. In germline, CDR1 is SGHVS, CDR2 FNYEAQ. The CDR3 loop spans 14 amino acids. DNA of the CDR3: TGTGCCAGCAGCTTACATCGGGAATCCTACGAGCAGTACTTC. This codes for CASSLHRESYEQYF. Full variable domain (remainder filled in from reference TRBV7-6 and TRBJ2-7): GAGVSQSPRYKVTKRGQDVALRCDPISGHVSLYWYRQALGQGPEFLTYFNYEAQQDKSGLPNDRFSAERPEGSISTLTIQRTEQRDSAMYRCASSLHRESYEQYFGPGTRLTVT.

The chain combines TRBV28 with TRBJ2-7; 7 nucleotides agree with TRBD1. The CDR3 runs to 16 residues. Trimming removed 5 bases from V and 2 bases from J; junction bases left unmatched: 12. The germline V gene encodes CDR1 MDHEN and CDR2 SYDVKM. Written as DNA, the CDR3 is TGTGCCAGCAGTCTCGCTCAAGGGCAGGGGGCCTACGAGCAGTACTTC. Translating gives CASSLAQGQGAYEQYF.

The chain is built from TRBV6-1 and TRBJ2-1; 10 bases align to TRBD1. This CDR3 is built from 13 residues. The V gene end was trimmed by 11 bases and the J gene end by 10 bases; junction bases not matched to a gene: 11. Germline V gene data show CDR1 as MNHNS and CDR2 as SASEGT. The CDR3 coding sequence is TGTGCCGGAGGGACAGGGGCGGTCTCGGAGCAGTTCTTC. This encodes CAGGTGAVSEQFF.

The chain links TRBV18 to TRBJ2-3; D remains unclear. Trimming shortened V by 6 bases and J by 0 bases, and 4 bases separated the two germline ends. Looked up from germline, CDR1 is KGHSH and CDR2 is LQKENI. The CDR3 runs to 12 residues. CDR3 in DNA: TGTGCCAGCTCCCCTAGCACAGATACGCAGTATTTT. This gives the protein CASSPSTDTQYF.

J is TRBJ2-2 and V is TRBV19, with TRBD2 matching 10 bases. Losses at the gene ends were 9 bases for V and 1 base for J; bases not matched to a gene: 2. In germline, CDR1 is LNHDA, CDR2 SQIVND (reference sequence). The CDR3 is 14 residues long. The CDR3 protein is CASQRGGNTGELFF. The CDR3 region has the DNA TGTGCCAGCCAGCGGGGGGGGAACACCGGGGAGCTGTTTTTT. Full variable domain (rest looked up from reference TRBV19 and TRBJ2-2): DGGITQSPKYLFRKEGQNVTLSCEQNLNHDAMYWYRQDPGQGLRLIYYSQIVNDFQKGDIAEGYSVSREKKESFPLTVTSAQKNPTAFYLCASQRGGNTGELFFGEGSRLTVL.

The J gene is TRBJ1-4, the V gene TRBV5-1; D gene unclear. V lost 4 bases and J lost 8, with 12 bases in between. Germline V lookup: CDR1 SGHRS, CDR2 YFSETQ. The length of the CDR3 is 13 residues. The CDR3 nucleotides read TGCGCCAGCAGCCTCATAGGAGGAGAAAAACTGTTTTTT. This gives the protein CASSLIGGEKLFF.

This clone has only a few counts. The chain carries TRBV5-6 and TRBJ1-5, with D perhaps TRBD1 (6 bases). This CDR3 contains 15 residues. Looked up from germline, CDR1 is SGHDT and CDR2 is YYEEEE. Trimming pared 0 bases from V and 5 bases from J, leaving 12 bases between. Here the CDR3 DNA reads TGTGCCAGCAGCTTGGCGGGCAGGGGTGATCAGCCCCAGCATTTT. Its translation: CASSLAGRGDQPQHF.

This chain links TRBV29-1 with TRBJ2-1; 11 nucleotides align to TRBD2. The V gene end was trimmed by 7 bases and the J gene end by 7 bases; junction bases not matched to a gene: 9. CDR3 length equals 14 residues. Per the germline V gene, CDR1 is SQVTM and CDR2 is ANQGSEA. CDR3: CSAPTSGIRNEQFF. The CDR3 nucleotides read TGCAGCGCCCCGACTAGCGGGATCCGGAATGAGCAGTTCTTC.

This clone was detected only a few times. This chain links TRBV12-5 with TRBJ2-3; D possibly corresponds to TRBD2 (5 bases). The germline V gene encodes CDR1 LGHNT and CDR2 FRNRAP. Trimming stripped 9 bases from V and 1 base from J, with 17 bases between. The CDR3 extends over 15 amino acids. CDR3 bases: TGTGCTAGAATATTGGACTTGACCCGCACAGATACGCAGTATTTT. Translated: CARILDLTRTDTQYF.

This chain joins TRBV2 and TRBJ1-5; D possibly corresponds to TRBD1 (5 bases). Germline values: CDR1 SNHLY, CDR2 FYNNEI. There are 18 residues in the CDR3. The V end lost 1 base, the J end lost 0 bases, and 16 bases lay between the germline ends. CDR3 residues: CASSEGRGRVRSNQPQHF. For the CDR3, the DNA is TGTGCCAGCAGTGAAGGTAGGGGTCGGGTTCGTAGCAATCAGCCCCAGCATTTT.

The chain uses TRBV7-8 and TRBJ2-2; a weak D match, TRBD2 (5 bases). V was cut by 1 base and J by 5 bases, with 14 bases left in between. CDR1 is SGHVS and CDR2 is FQNEAQ in the germline V gene. The CDR3 length is 16 residues. The CDR3 coding sequence is TGTGCCAGCAGCTTAGTTTATCTGGAGGAGACCGGGGAGCTGTTTTTT. This translates into CASSLVYLEETGELFF.

The chain combines TRBV7-6 with TRBJ2-1; TRBD1 matches at 8 bases. CDR3 size: 14 residues. Germline V gene data show CDR1 as SGHVS and CDR2 as FNYEAQ. With V trimmed by 1 base and J by 10 bases, 6 bases remained unmatched. CDR3 bases: TGTGCCAGCAGCTTAGAAGACAGGGGAGGAGAGCAGTTCTTC. Translated, it gives CASSLEDRGGEQFF.

The chain joins TRBV28 to TRBJ1-2; D is perhaps TRBD1 (6 bases). Trimming took 5 bases from V and 8 from J, leaving 12 bases between them. The CDR3 runs 12 residues. Germline CDR1 and CDR2: MDHEN and SYDVKM. The CDR3 sequence: CASSTGTVGYTF. DNA for the CDR3: TGTGCCAGCAGTACAGGGACGGTCGGCTACACCTTC.

V is TRBV10-3 and J is TRBJ1-1; D is perhaps TRBD1 (5 bases). The V end was cut by 0 bases, the J end by 5 bases, with 13 bases between. The CDR3 has 15 amino acids. Germline CDR1 ENHRY, CDR2 SYGVKD. DNA for the CDR3: TGTGCCATCAGTGAGTCGGGGGGGTTTGGAACTGAAGCTTTCTTT. This encodes CAISESGGFGTEAFF.

The CDR3 nucleotides are TGCGCCAGCAGCTTTCAACCGGGACAGGGTCACTACGAGCAGTACTTC. Residues: CASSFQPGQGHYEQYF. V and J are TRBV5-1 and TRBJ2-7; 9 nucleotides agree with TRBD1. The trim removed 2 bases at V and 3 bases at J, leaving 9 bases unmatched. The CDR3 is 16 amino acids. CDR1 is SGHRS, CDR2 YFSETQ, per germline.

The rearrangement uses TRBV15 and TRBJ2-5; the match to TRBD2 covers 8 bases. CDR1 and CDR2 (germline): LNHNV, YYDKDF (reference sequence). V lost 8 bases and J lost 9; bases outside the gene matches: 29. The CDR3 covers 19 residues. CDR3 sequence (DNA): TGTGCCACCCCAGACCGAGATCGGGAGCGGCAAAGGAGGCGGGAGGCCCAGTACTTC. Amino acid sequence: CATPDRDRERQRRREAQYF.

The genes are TRBV9 and TRBJ1-2; a weak D match, TRBD1 (5 bases). The CDR3 is 14 amino acids. Trimming shortened V by 0 bases and J by 5 bases, and 11 bases separated the two germline ends. Germline CDR1 SGDLS, CDR2 YYNGEE. The CDR3 sequence is CASSVEQGFYGYTF. The CDR3 nucleotides read TGTGCCAGCAGCGTAGAGCAGGGATTTTATGGCTACACCTTC.

The chain combines TRBV30 with TRBJ2-3, with no clear D. V shed 4 bases and J shed 9 bases, with 8 bases lying between them. Germline values: CDR1 GTSNPN, CDR2 SVGIG (reference sequence). The CDR3 has 10 amino acids. For the CDR3, the DNA is TGTGCCTGGACAGGTGTGACGCAGTATTTT. It codes for CAWTGVTQYF.

The chain is built from TRBV21-1 and TRBJ1-1; the table calls TRBD1, which could not be checked here. TRBV21-1 constitutes a pseudogene. This CDR3 comprises 16 residues. The DNA for the CDR3 is TGTGCCAGCAGCAAAGTCCGGAAGCAGGGGAACACTGAAGCTTTCTTT. The encoded protein is CASSKVRKQGNTEAFF.

The V call is TRBV10-3, the J call TRBJ2-7; TRBD2 might be the D (6 bases). The germline V gene encodes CDR1 ENHRY and CDR2 SYGVKD. The CDR3 spans 16 residues. Trimming removed 4 bases at V and 2 bases at J, with 18 bases between. The chain's CDR3 is CAISGRAPGETYEQYF. CDR3 coding DNA: TGTGCCATCAGTGGAAGGGCCCCGGGAGAGACCTACGAGCAGTACTTC.

This chain joins TRBV11-2 and TRBJ2-1; D gene ambiguous. The germline V gene encodes CDR1 SGHAT and CDR2 FQNNGV. The V end lost 4 bases, the J end lost 9 bases, and 7 bases lay between the germline ends. This CDR3 contains 11 residues. CDR3 amino acids: CASSYSSEQFF. CDR3 sequence (DNA): TGTGCCAGCAGCTACTCTTCTGAGCAGTTCTTC.

This chain uses TRBV7-2 with TRBJ2-7, with D maybe TRBD1 (6 bases). Per germline, CDR1 SGHTA and CDR2 FQGNSA. This CDR3 is built from 14 residues. V gave up 4 bases and J gave up 2 bases, with 12 bases separating them. The CDR3 region has the DNA TGTGCCAGCAGCTCCCGGACAGACACCTACGAGCAGTACTTC. The encoded protein is CASSSRTDTYEQYF.

The rearrangement uses TRBV10-3 and TRBJ2-3; D unclear. Germline assignment: CDR1 ENHRY and CDR2 SYGVKD. Trimming cost V 6 bases and J 0 bases, with 10 bases left between them. The CDR3 has 14 amino acids. The CDR3, as DNA: TGTGCCATCAGAAAAGAGTCTAGCACAGATACGCAGTATTTT. Encoded protein: CAIRKESSTDTQYF.

This rearrangement joins TRBV19 to TRBJ2-2; D is undetermined. Trimming shortened V by 1 base and J by 7 bases, and 13 bases separated the two germline ends. The length of the CDR3 is 15 residues. Germline V gene data show CDR1 as LNHDA and CDR2 as SQIVND (reference sequence). CDR3 region: CASSIATLGHGELFF. Here the CDR3 DNA reads TGTGCCAGTAGTATAGCCACCCTAGGTCACGGGGAGCTGTTTTTT.

The genes are TRBV4-1 and TRBJ2-1; D is undetermined. V was trimmed by 0 bases and J by 7 bases, leaving 13 bases between them. The CDR3 spans 15 residues. CDR1 and CDR2 (germline): MGHRA, YSYEKL. CDR3 DNA sequence: TGCGCCAGCAGCCAAGATCTTGATAGCTGGAATGAGCAGTTCTTC. This sequence encodes CASSQDLDSWNEQFF.